Presented here are 27 T cell receptor beta chains from one specimen sequenced in a study of T cell responses to AZD1222 COVID-19 vaccine. Using immunoSEQ multiplex PCR, the repertoire was profiled, and TCRdb retains in-frame clones only, with some absent. The data contain about 150,000 clones, over 80% of them singletons. This sample comprised peripheral blood, obtained 28 days after the second AZD1222 dose. The receptor set was obtained from an adult who received the AZD1222 COVID-19 vaccine.

This rearrangement joins TRBV30 to TRBJ1-5; 7 positions agree with TRBD1. V lost 3 bases and J lost 5; bases outside the gene matches: 22. Germline loops: CDR1 GTSNPN, CDR2 SVGIG (reference sequence). CDR3 length equals 19 residues. The CDR3 DNA follows: TGTGCCTGGAGCGATACTCGCGTAGGGGGCCCTCGGTGGCATCAGCCCCAGCATTTT. As protein: CAWSDTRVGGPRWHQPQHF. The whole variable domain, filled in from reference TRBV30 and TRBJ1-5, reads SQTIHQWPATLVQPVGSPLSLECTVEGTSNPNLYWYRQAAGRGLQLLFYSVGIGQISSEVPQNLSASRPQDRQFILSSKKLLLSDSGFYLCAWSDTRVGGPRWHQPQHFGDGTRLSIL.

This clone occurred once. The rearrangement uses TRBV18 and TRBJ1-1; D perhaps matches TRBD1 (6 bases). The germline V and J ends were trimmed by 5 bases and 1 base, with 11 bases remaining between them. This CDR3 region has 14 residues. Germline loops: CDR1 KGHSH, CDR2 LQKENI. The CDR3 loop is CASSATGQNTEAFF. The CDR3 coding sequence is TGTGCCAGCTCAGCGACAGGACAGAACACTGAAGCTTTCTTT.

The chain has TRBV9 and TRBJ2-2, with 13 nucleotides matching TRBD2. CDR1 and CDR2 (germline): SGDLS, YYNGEE. After removal of 0 bases from V and 7 bases from J, the junction contained 9 bases not matched to a gene. The CDR3 runs to 18 residues. This CDR3 is CASSVEGLAGVLDGELFF. CDR3 nucleotide sequence: TGTGCCAGCAGCGTAGAAGGACTAGCGGGGGTCTTGGACGGGGAGCTGTTTTTT.

This sequence joins TRBV6-5 and TRBJ1-4; D not resolved. The CDR3 spans 13 residues. The germline gives CDR1 MNHEY, CDR2 SVGAGI. V lost 6 bases, J lost 4 bases, and 9 bases lay in between. CDR3 protein: CASSQNRNEKLFF. CDR3 nucleotide sequence: TGTGCCAGCAGCCAAAATCGTAATGAAAAACTGTTTTTT.

The V and J genes are TRBV3-1 (or the pseudogene TRBV3-2) and TRBJ2-1; TRBD1 agrees at 7 bases. The germline gives CDR1 LGHDT, CDR2 YNNKEL (reference sequence). V lost 5 bases and J lost 7; bases outside the gene matches: 8. The CDR3 loop spans 14 amino acids. In DNA form, the CDR3 reads TGTGCCAGCAGCTCGCGGACAGGTGGGAATGAGCAGTTCTTC. Its translation is CASSSRTGGNEQFF.

This clone was observed a few times. J is TRBJ1-2 and V is TRBV19; D not certain. The CDR3 has 12 amino acids. Germline lookup yields CDR1 LNHDA and CDR2 SQIVND (reference sequence). The ends were cut back, 0 bases at V and 10 bases at J, with 9 bases in the middle. In DNA, the CDR3 is TGTGCCAGTAGTATAGATACAGCCTACTACACCTTC. Translating gives CASSIDTAYYTF. Full variable domain (remainder filled in from reference TRBV19 and TRBJ1-2): DGGITQSPKYLFRKEGQNVTLSCEQNLNHDAMYWYRQDPGQGLRLIYYSQIVNDFQKGDIAEGYSVSREKKESFPLTVTSAQKNPTAFYLCASSIDTAYYTFGSGTRLTVV.

The chain uses TRBV19 and TRBJ1-5; weak D call: TRBD1 (6 bases). CDR3 length equals 16 residues. Trimming pared 2 bases from V and 3 bases from J, leaving 14 bases between. Germline loops: CDR1 LNHDA, CDR2 SQIVND (reference sequence). CDR3 sequence reads: CASSILPGAVNQPQHF. Here the CDR3 DNA reads TGTGCCAGTAGTATACTACCGGGGGCGGTCAATCAGCCCCAGCATTTT.

In DNA form, the CDR3 reads TGTGCCAGCAGCCAAGTGGGCGGACTAGCGGCTGCCGTGTTCTTC. Translation gives CASSQVGGLAAAVFF. This rearrangement joins TRBV14 to TRBJ2-1; TRBD2 matches at 10 bases. The V gene's germline CDR1 is SGHDN and CDR2 FVKESK. The CDR3 is made up of 15 amino acids. Trimming removed 1 base from V and 15 bases from J; junction bases left unmatched: 12.

The V and J genes are TRBV14 and TRBJ1-1, with a weak D call TRBD1 (6 bases). CDR1 is SGHDN and CDR2 is FVKESK in the germline V gene. Trimming removed 1 base from V and 5 bases from J, with 8 bases in between. The CDR3 covers 13 residues. The CDR3: CASSQAGATEAFF. CDR3 coding DNA: TGTGCCAGCAGCCAAGCAGGGGCTACTGAAGCTTTCTTT.

The V gene is TRBV7-2, the J gene TRBJ1-6; a weak D match, TRBD1 (6 bases). Trimming removed 1 base at V and 6 bases at J, with 10 bases between. The germline V gene encodes CDR1 SGHTA and CDR2 FQGNSA. There are 15 residues in the CDR3. CDR3 DNA: TGTGCCAGCAGCTTAGAGCAGGGGTCTAATTCACCCCTCCACTTT. Translated, it gives CASSLEQGSNSPLHF. The entire variable domain, with the rest obtained from reference TRBV7-2 and TRBJ1-6, is as follows: GAGVSQSPSNKVTEKGKDVELRCDPISGHTALYWYRQSLGQGLEFLIYFQGNSAPDKSGLPSDRFSAERTGGSVSTLTIQRTQQEDSAVYLCASSLEQGSNSPLHFGNGTRLTVT.

The rearrangement uses TRBV4-3 and TRBJ2-7; 7 bases line up with TRBD1. Per germline, CDR1 LGHNA and CDR2 YSLEER. Germline trimming cut 1 base from V and 6 bases from J; bases unmatched to any gene: 3. This CDR3 has 13 residues. The CDR3 protein is CASSQGQGGEQYF. The CDR3 region has the DNA TGCGCCAGCAGCCAAGGACAGGGTGGCGAGCAGTACTTC.

The rearrangement joins TRBV7-9 to TRBJ1-1; the D gene is possibly TRBD1 (6 bases). The germline CDR1 and CDR2 sequences are SEHNR and FQNEAQ (reference sequence). Trimming took off 2 bases at V and 4 bases at J, with 14 bases between the two ends. This CDR3 is 15 amino acids long. The CDR3 region has the DNA TGTGCCAGCAGCTTATTCAGGGGATCTGGCACTGAAGCTTTCTTT. Protein product: CASSLFRGSGTEAFF.

The chain has TRBV6-1 and TRBJ1-2; D unresolved. This CDR3 spans 15 amino acids. Germline V gene data show CDR1 as MNHNS and CDR2 as SASEGT. Trimming stripped 1 base from V and 1 base from J, with 10 bases between. This CDR3 is CASSEGSGYNYGYTF. The CDR3 DNA reads TGTGCCAGCAGTGAAGGTAGTGGCTATAACTATGGCTACACCTTC.

The count of this clone is one. This chain joins TRBV25-1 and TRBJ2-5, with 7 bases that match TRBD1. With V trimmed by 4 bases and J by 3 bases, 5 bases remained unmatched. This CDR3 spans 14 amino acids. The germline V gene encodes CDR1 MGHDK and CDR2 SYGVNS. The CDR3 here is CASSARTGEETQYF. CDR3 DNA: TGTGCCAGCAGTGCCCGAACAGGGGAAGAGACCCAGTACTTC.

This clone was recorded only once. The chain couples TRBV19 to TRBJ2-1; no clear D gene. CDR3 size: 14 residues. Trimming removed 4 bases at V and 0 bases at J, with 7 bases between. Germline CDR1 LNHDA, CDR2 SQIVND (reference sequence). CDR3 sequence: CASSTGDSYNEQFF. CDR3 coding DNA: TGTGCCAGTAGTACAGGAGACTCCTACAATGAGCAGTTCTTC.

V and J are TRBV5-4 and TRBJ1-4; maybe TRBD1 (6 bases). From germline, CDR1 is SGHNT and CDR2 YYREEE (reference sequence). V was clipped by 1 base and J by 2 bases, with 9 bases between them. This CDR3 region has 15 residues. Written as DNA, the CDR3 is TGTGCCAGCAGCTTGAGCAGGGGCACTAATGAAAAACTGTTTTTT. It yields the protein CASSLSRGTNEKLFF.

The chain has TRBV7-8 and TRBJ2-1; tentative D call: TRBD2 (6 bases). Germline V CDR1 and CDR2: SGHVS, FQNEAQ. The CDR3 runs 14 residues. Trimming took 3 bases from V and 8 from J, leaving 14 bases between them. In DNA form, the CDR3 reads TGTGCCAGCAGCTTTAGCGGAGTTAGCGATGAGCAGTTCTTC. This gives the protein CASSFSGVSDEQFF.

The rearrangement links TRBV7-3 to TRBJ2-1, with a possible D match to TRBD2 (6 bases). The CDR3 has 16 amino acids. Trimming pared 2 bases from V and 0 bases from J, leaving 11 bases between. CDR1 is SGHTA and CDR2 is FQGTGA in the germline V gene. The CDR3 here is CASSLRRGVSYNEQFF. The CDR3 DNA reads as TGTGCCAGCAGCTTACGGCGCGGGGTCTCCTACAATGAGCAGTTCTTC.

This chain uses TRBV9 with TRBJ1-1, with D perhaps TRBD1 (6 bases). The V gene lost 0 bases and the J gene lost 4 bases, with 10 bases spanning the gap. Per germline, CDR1 SGDLS and CDR2 YYNGEE. This CDR3 contains 14 residues. In nucleotides, the CDR3 is TGTGCCAGCAGCGTAGGAGGGGGGCCCACTGAAGCTTTCTTT. This gives the protein CASSVGGGPTEAFF. Together with reference TRBV9 and TRBJ1-1, the CDR3 gives the full variable domain: DSGVTQTPKHLITATGQRVTLRCSPRSGDLSVYWYQQSLDQGLQFLIQYYNGEERAKGNILERFSAQQFPDLHSELNLSSLELGDSALYFCASSVGGGPTEAFFGQGTRLTVV.

V is TRBV30 and J is TRBJ1-2; no clear D. Germline lookup yields CDR1 GTSNPN and CDR2 SVGIG (reference sequence). The CDR3 is 14 residues long. V was cut by 2 bases and J by 1 base, with 11 bases left in between. In DNA, the CDR3 is TGTGCCTGGAGTCCCAGCAGATTTAACTATGGCTACACCTTC. Amino acids: CAWSPSRFNYGYTF. Full variable domain (rest looked up from reference TRBV30 and TRBJ1-2): SQTIHQWPATLVQPVGSPLSLECTVEGTSNPNLYWYRQAAGRGLQLLFYSVGIGQISSEVPQNLSASRPQDRQFILSSKKLLLSDSGFYLCAWSPSRFNYGYTFGSGTRLTVV.

The chain carries TRBV14 and TRBJ2-5; D call uncertain. The V and J ends lost 1 base and 2 bases respectively, with 2 bases between them. CDR1 is SGHDN and CDR2 is FVKESK in the germline V gene. The CDR3 is 12 residues long. CDR3 amino acids: CASSQAQETQYF. Written as DNA, the CDR3 is TGTGCCAGCAGCCAAGCTCAAGAGACCCAGTACTTC.

The chain employs TRBV20-1 and TRBJ1-2, with a possible D match to TRBD1 (6 bases). The CDR3 contains 14 residues. Deletions cut 6 bases from V and 3 bases from J, with 17 bases between. Germline V gene lookup returns CDR1 DFQATT and CDR2 SNEGSKA (reference sequence). CDR3 coding DNA: TGCAGTGCCAGTAACAGGGTTTGGGACTATGGCTACACCTTC. Amino acids: CSASNRVWDYGYTF.

The chain uses TRBV19 and TRBJ1-5; D call uncertain. The CDR3 covers 14 residues. The germline V gene encodes CDR1 LNHDA and CDR2 SQIVND (reference sequence). The V end lost 5 bases, the J end lost 5 bases, and 13 bases lay between the germline ends. CDR3: CASSPDGPYQPQHF. In DNA form, the CDR3 reads TGTGCCAGTAGTCCAGACGGGCCTTATCAGCCCCAGCATTTT.

The J gene is TRBJ2-3, the V gene TRBV15; 7 bases are shared with TRBD2. J lost 4 bases, V lost 8 bases, and 12 bases had no gene match. Germline assignment: CDR1 LNHNV and CDR2 YYDKDF (reference sequence). This CDR3 is 15 amino acids long. The CDR3 coding sequence is TGTGCCACCGGAGAGGGGCGGGAGTTCGCAGATACGCAGTATTTT. Translated: CATGEGREFADTQYF.

The chain combines TRBV6-5 with TRBJ2-7, with TRBD2 matching over 8 bases. The CDR3 is 13 amino acids. Per the germline V gene, CDR1 is MNHEY and CDR2 is SVGAGI. With V trimmed by 7 bases and J by 6 bases, 8 bases remained unmatched. In DNA, the CDR3 is TGTGCCAGCACGCAGCGGGGGTTTGGCGAGCAGTACTTC. Translating it yields CASTQRGFGEQYF.

The chain couples TRBV30 to TRBJ2-2; TRBD1 is a possible D gene (6 bases). This CDR3 is 14 amino acids long. V lost 5 bases to trimming and J lost 0 bases, with 10 bases between them. The germline CDR1 and CDR2 sequences are GTSNPN and SVGIG (reference sequence). As DNA, the CDR3 is TGTGCCTGGTCGCAGGGGCCGAACACCGGGGAGCTGTTTTTT. It yields the protein CAWSQGPNTGELFF.

The CDR3 bases are TGTGCCTGGAGTTTCCGACAGGGTCTCGAGCAGTACTTC. Its protein is CAWSFRQGLEQYF. This chain uses TRBV30 with TRBJ2-7; 7 bases are a match to TRBD1. The CDR3 contains 13 residues. Germline CDR1 and CDR2: GTSNPN and SVGIG (reference sequence). After removal of 2 bases from V and 6 bases from J, the junction contained 7 bases not matched to a gene. Using reference TRBV30 and TRBJ2-7 for the parts outside the CDR3, the full variable domain is SQTIHQWPATLVQPVGSPLSLECTVEGTSNPNLYWYRQAAGRGLQLLFYSVGIGQISSEVPQNLSASRPQDRQFILSSKKLLLSDSGFYLCAWSFRQGLEQYFGPGTRLTVT.